This TCR beta chain was captured by sequencing in a study of T cells expressing NK-cell markers. TCRdb re-called the 5' RACE reads, yielding one record per CDR3 amino acid sequence without DNA. The sample data list roughly 380,000 distinct CDR3 sequences. CDR1 and CDR2 (germline): DFQATT, SNEGSKA (reference sequence). The CDR3 consists of 15 residues. The chain recombines TRBV20-1 with TRBJ1-1. The TCR comes from a man aged 18 to 69 in good health. Sample: blood T cells: a sorted CD56 or NKG2C T cell subset, CD4+ or CD8+ T cells, or bulk PBMC T cells (not recorded which). CDR3: CSARDSSMGWFEAFF.